A selection of T cell receptor beta chains follows, all from one sample in a study of cytomegalovirus exposure and HLA in healthy donors. Profiled with immunoSEQ multiplex PCR; TCRdb holds only in-frame clones, not every one. This sample has 150,000 to 200,000 clones; roughly 86% occur once, and the top ten carry 4.2%. The sequenced material came from PBMCs. Every receptor here comes from a man younger than 35 in good health and CMV-seropositive. CDR3s include the opening cysteine and the closing phenylalanine or tryptophan. D genes are given only for firm matches. Clone sizes are given selectively: once, few, many, or a class where the clone is expanded.

TRBD2	TRBV27	TRBJ2-3	NA	TGTGCCAGCAGTTTCCTCCCCCCTAGCGGCTACACAGATACGCAGTATTTT	CASSFLPPSGYTDTQYF
TRBD1	TRBV6-5	TRBJ1-1	NA	TGTGCCAGCAGTCACAGGGGGCGAGGGACTGAAGCTTTCTTT	CASSHRGRGTEAFF
NA	TRBV5-4	TRBJ2-2	NA	TGTGCCAGCAGCTTGGTGGGCAGGCTGAAAGGGGAGCTGTTTTTT	CASSLVGRLKGELFF
TRBD2	TRBV10-3	TRBJ2-3	NA	TGTGCCATCAATCCACTAGCGGGATCTACAGATACGCAGTATTTT	CAINPLAGSTDTQYF
NA	TRBV5-6	TRBJ2-7	NA	TGTGCCAGCAGCTCGACGGACATTTCCTACGAGCAGTACTTC	CASSSTDISYEQYF
TRBD1	TRBV5-1	TRBJ1-3	NA	TGCGCCAGCAGCTTGTCCCCCGGGACAGGGCTAGGTCTGGGCTCTGGAAACACCATATATTTT	CASSLSPGTGLGLGSGNTIYF
TRBD2	TRBV28	TRBJ2-7	once	TGTGCCAGCAGTTTTCATCCTATGGAGCGGGAGGCCTCCGTCTCCTACGAGCAGTACTTC	CASSFHPMEREASVSYEQYF
TRBD2	TRBV5-1	TRBJ2-7	NA	TGCGCCAGCAGCTTGTCTAGCGGGAACGAGCAGTACTTC	CASSLSSGNEQYF
NA	TRBV9	TRBJ2-2	NA	TGTGCCAGCAGCGTCCCAGGGGTGGACACCGGGGAGCTGTTTTTT	CASSVPGVDTGELFF
TRBD2	TRBV27	TRBJ2-1	NA	TGTGCCAGCAGTATCCTAGCGGGAGTTTACAATGAGCAGTTCTTC	CASSILAGVYNEQFF
NA	TRBV28	TRBJ2-7	NA	TGTGCCAGCAGTTTAGACACTAGCTACGAGCAGTACTTC	CASSLDTSYEQYF
TRBD1	TRBV10-3	TRBJ2-1	NA	TGTGCCATCAGCGGGACAGGCGAGAGGACCTACAATGAGCAGTTCTTC	CAISGTGERTYNEQFF
NA	TRBV7-2	TRBJ2-5	once	TGTGCCAGCAGCTTAGATCTGGAGACCCAGTACTTC	CASSLDLETQYF
NA	TRBV28	TRBJ2-3	NA	TGTGCCAGCAGTTTATCCCCACCGTGGGCCAGCACAGATACGCAGTATTTT	CASSLSPPWASTDTQYF
TRBD1	TRBV9	TRBJ2-7	once	TGTGCCAGCAGCGCCAGACAGGGGTCCTACGAGCAGTACTTC	CASSARQGSYEQYF
NA	TRBV19	TRBJ1-5	NA	TGTGCCAGTAGTATGTCCCGACAGTCTTTTAGCAATCAGCCCCAGCATTTT	CASSMSRQSFSNQPQHF
NA	TRBV6-6	TRBJ2-2	NA	TGTGCCAGCAGTAAGACAGATTCCAACACCGGGGAGCTGTTTTTT	CASSKTDSNTGELFF
NA	TRBV2	TRBJ1-1	NA	TGTGCCAGCGGCGTGGGGGGTAGCACTGAAGCTTTCTTT	CASGVGGSTEAFF
TRBD1	TRBV5-8	TRBJ2-7	NA	TGTGCCAGCAGCTCGGACAGGCCCACCTACGAGCAGTACTTC	CASSSDRPTYEQYF
TRBD2	TRBV9	TRBJ2-7	NA	TGTGCCAGCAGCCCATATGGGACTATCACCTACGAGCAGTACTTC	CASSPYGTITYEQYF
NA	TRBV6-1	TRBJ1-2	once	TGTGCCAGCAGTGACTCAGCGGGTAACTATGGCTACACCTTC	CASSDSAGNYGYTF
NA	TRBV7-9	TRBJ2-1	few	TGTGCCAGCATCATCCAGGGCCTTCCCTACAATGAGCAGTTCTTC	CASIIQGLPYNEQFF
TRBD1	TRBV5-1	TRBJ1-1	NA	TGCGCCAGCAGCCCGGGTATCAAATGGGGACAGGGGGCTGAAGCTTTCTTT	CASSPGIKWGQGAEAFF
TRBD2	TRBV5-6	TRBJ2-7	NA	TGTGCCAGCAGCTTGAGGACTAGCGGGGGTTACGAGCAGTACTTC	CASSLRTSGGYEQYF
TRBD1	TRBV18	TRBJ2-7	once	TGTGCCAGCTCACCACCGAACATGGGACCGACAGGGGAGCAGTACTTC	CASSPPNMGPTGEQYF
TRBD2	TRBV19	TRBJ2-5	NA	TGTGCCAGTAGTCCAAGGTCTGTGGGAGGGCAAGAGACCCAGTACTTC	CASSPRSVGGQETQYF
TRBD2	TRBV13	TRBJ2-1	NA	TGTGCCAGCAGTTTCGGACTAGCGGGGGACAATGAGCAGTTCTTC	CASSFGLAGDNEQFF
TRBD2	TRBV27	TRBJ2-7	NA	TGTGCCAGCGGGCTCCTAGCGGGCGAGCAGTACTTC	CASGLLAGEQYF
TRBD2	TRBV6-1	TRBJ2-7	few	TGTGCCAGCAGTGAGGAAGCTAGCGGGACAGCCTACGAGCAGTACTTC	CASSEEASGTAYEQYF
NA	TRBV7-2	TRBJ1-1	once	TGTGCCAGCAGCTCACAGGCGGCGAACACTGAAGCTTTCTTT	CASSSQAANTEAFF
TRBD2	TRBV9	TRBJ2-3	NA	TGTGCCAGCAGCGGGACCGCTAGCGGGAGTTTGGATACGCAGTATTTT	CASSGTASGSLDTQYF
NA	TRBV2	TRBJ2-7	NA	TGTGCCAGCAGTGATCGACGTGGGCCCTCCTACGAGCAGTACTTC	CASSDRRGPSYEQYF
TRBD1	TRBV5-4	TRBJ2-7	NA	TGTGCCAGCAGCCTGGCTCCGGGACAGAACTACGAGCAGTACTTC	CASSLAPGQNYEQYF
TRBD1	TRBV10-3	TRBJ1-1	NA	TGTGCCATCAGCTCCGGGACAGTGAACACTGAAGCTTTCTTT	CAISSGTVNTEAFF
NA	TRBV5-1	TRBJ2-7	NA	TGCGCCAGCAGCCTGGACTATCGCTACGAGCAGTACTTC	CASSLDYRYEQYF
NA	TRBV6-5	TRBJ1-2	NA	TGTGCCAGCAGTTACGCGGCGGAGAATGGCTACACCTTC	CASSYAAENGYTF
TRBD2	TRBV4-1	TRBJ2-3	NA	TGCGCCAGCAGCCAAGAGGGACTAGCGGCAGATACGCAGTATTTT	CASSQEGLAADTQYF
NA	TRBV5-1	TRBJ1-5	NA	TGCGCCAGCAGCTTGGACGGGATAGGAGATCAGCCCCAGCATTTT	CASSLDGIGDQPQHF
TRBD1	TRBV5-6	TRBJ1-2	NA	TGTGCCAGCAGCTTACGTGGCGGGACAGGATACTATGGCTACACCTTC	CASSLRGGTGYYGYTF
TRBD1	TRBV7-8	TRBJ2-7	NA	TGTGCCAGCAGCTTTCAGGACAGGGGTGGCTACGAGCAGTACTTC	CASSFQDRGGYEQYF
TRBD2	TRBV29-1	TRBJ2-1	NA	TGCAGCGGTCCGTTAGCGGGAGGTGAGCAGTTCTTC	CSGPLAGGEQFF
TRBD1	TRBV29-1	TRBJ1-1	NA	TGCAGCGTTGATCCTGACAGGGGAACTGAAGCTTTCTTT	CSVDPDRGTEAFF
TRBD2	TRBV19	TRBJ2-1	NA	TGTGCCAGTAGTAGACTAGCGGGAGTAGCCTACAATGAGCAGTTCTTC	CASSRLAGVAYNEQFF
NA	TRBV19	TRBJ1-4	NA	TGTGCCAGTAGTATTTTGGGTTACGGGGAAAAACTGTTTTTT	CASSILGYGEKLFF
NA	TRBV6-1	TRBJ2-7	NA	TGTGCCAGCAGTGAAGCGATGGTCCCTTTTAGCTCCTACGAGCAGTACTTC	CASSEAMVPFSSYEQYF
TRBD2	TRBV4-1	TRBJ2-1	once	TGCGCCAGCAGCCATATCAGCGGGAGGGTCTACAATGAGCAGTTCTTC	CASSHISGRVYNEQFF
TRBD1	TRBV6-6	TRBJ2-7	NA	TGTGCCAGCAGTTCTTATAACGGACAGGGTGGCTACGAGCAGTACTTC	CASSSYNGQGGYEQYF
NA	TRBV6-1	TRBJ2-3	once	TGTGCCAGCAGTGAAGTGTCTAGCAGTGGAGATACGCAGTATTTT	CASSEVSSSGDTQYF
TRBD2	TRBV15	TRBJ2-1	NA	TGTGCCACCAGCAGAGATTTTCGCGGGAGTGTCAATGAGCAGTTCTTC	CATSRDFRGSVNEQFF
NA	TRBV14	TRBJ2-7	NA	TGTGCCAGCAGCCAATTCAGGGGTACCTACGAGCAGTACTTC	CASSQFRGTYEQYF
TRBD1	TRBV19	TRBJ2-2	few	TGTGCCAGTAGGGAGGGACAGGGAGCGAACACCGGGGAGCTGTTTTTT	CASREGQGANTGELFF
NA	TRBV7-9	TRBJ2-3	NA	TGTGCCAGCCACCAGGGTGGGGGCACAGATACGCAGTATTTT	CASHQGGGTDTQYF